Here is one T cell receptor (beta chain) with its context. Its antigen is unknown. The data were taken from a study of CD8 T cell repertoires and HIV-1 epitope variants. The overall study: Tested: three Gag epitope families, Nef HW9 and YT9. Equal numbers of autologous T cell-negative cells presented antigen to enriched T cells.

Data came from immunoSEQ multiplex PCR; TCRdb stores just in-frame clones and leaves some out. The data contain approximately 5,300 clones, around 70% of them singletons. The clonotype originates from a male donor with HIV. Sequencing input: cultured CD8+ T cells derived from PBMCs.

CDR3 DNA sequence: TGTGCCAGCAGTGTAGGGTCGACATGGGAAAAACTGTTTTTT. Encoded protein: CASSVGSTWEKLFF. This sequence joins TRBV2 and TRBJ1-4, with unresolved D. Trimming cost V 4 bases and J 8 bases, with 14 bases left between them. Germline V gene data show CDR1 as SNHLY and CDR2 as FYNNEI. The CDR3 spans 14 residues.